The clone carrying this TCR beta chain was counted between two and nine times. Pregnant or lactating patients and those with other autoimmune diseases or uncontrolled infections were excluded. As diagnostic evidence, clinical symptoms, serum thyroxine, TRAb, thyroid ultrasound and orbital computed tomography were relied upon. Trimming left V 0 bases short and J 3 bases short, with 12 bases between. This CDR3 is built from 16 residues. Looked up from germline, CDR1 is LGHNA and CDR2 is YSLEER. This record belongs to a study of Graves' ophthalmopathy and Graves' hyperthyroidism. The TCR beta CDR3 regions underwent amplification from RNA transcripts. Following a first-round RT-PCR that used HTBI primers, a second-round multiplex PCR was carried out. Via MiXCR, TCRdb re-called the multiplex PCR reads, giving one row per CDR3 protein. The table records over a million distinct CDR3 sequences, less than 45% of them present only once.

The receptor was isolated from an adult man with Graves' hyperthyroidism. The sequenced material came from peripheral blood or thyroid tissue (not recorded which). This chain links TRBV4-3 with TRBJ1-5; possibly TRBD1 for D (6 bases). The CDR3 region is CASSQDPSGANQPQHF. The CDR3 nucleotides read TGCGCCAGCAGCCAAGATCCGTCAGGGGCCAATCAGCCCCAGCATTTT.